A single sample is the source of the 5 T cell receptor beta chains below, sequenced in a study of blood T cell repertoires in COVID-19. Method: immunoSEQ multiplex PCR; TCRdb's copy keeps in-frame clones and lacks some. Among roughly 200,000 clones listed, roughly 85% were seen once. The specimen was PBMCs or T cells enriched from blood (not recorded which). These receptors all come from a man in his forties who had recovered from COVID-19.

This chain uses TRBV7-8 with TRBJ2-7; a possible D gene is TRBD1 (6 bases). From germline, CDR1 is SGHVS and CDR2 FQNEAQ. The CDR3 is made up of 14 amino acids. The ends were cut back, 1 base at V and 0 bases at J, with 7 bases in the middle. Written as DNA, the CDR3 is TGTGCCAGCAGCTTAGACAGGGCCTCCTACGAGCAGTACTTC. Its protein product is CASSLDRASYEQYF.

CDR3 nucleotides: TGTGCCAGCAGCTCTATGAACACTGAAGCTTTCTTT. As protein: CASSSMNTEAFF. The rearrangement links TRBV9 to TRBJ1-1; D gene ambiguous. The germline gives CDR1 SGDLS, CDR2 YYNGEE. The V and J ends lost 4 bases and 0 bases respectively, with 4 bases between them. This CDR3 has 12 residues.

The chain recombines TRBV19 with TRBJ1-3; unclear D gene. Trimming left V 3 bases short and J 4 bases short, with 16 bases between. Germline V gene data show CDR1 as LNHDA and CDR2 as SQIVND (reference sequence). The CDR3 extends over 16 amino acids. CDR3 residues: CASSILAASSGNTIYF. DNA of the CDR3: TGTGCCAGTAGTATCCTGGCAGCGAGTTCAGGAAACACCATATATTTT.

The rearrangement uses TRBV29-1 and TRBJ1-1; 7 bases are shared with TRBD1. Germline loops: CDR1 SQVTM, CDR2 ANQGSEA. The CDR3 runs to 12 residues. The CDR3, as DNA: TGCAGTTCCACAGGGGCCAACACTGAAGCTTTCTTT. Protein sequence: CSSTGANTEAFF.

With respect to this clone: The same CDR3 arises from other DNA sequences in this sample as well. The chain carries TRBV18 and TRBJ1-5; possible D gene TRBD1, 5 bases. CDR3 length: 13 amino acids. Germline CDR1 and CDR2: KGHSH and LQKENI. V lost 4 bases to trimming and J lost 4 bases, with 8 bases between them. The CDR3 bases are TGTGCCAGCTCACGGGGCAGGAATCAGCCCCAGCATTTT. Amino acids: CASSRGRNQPQHF.